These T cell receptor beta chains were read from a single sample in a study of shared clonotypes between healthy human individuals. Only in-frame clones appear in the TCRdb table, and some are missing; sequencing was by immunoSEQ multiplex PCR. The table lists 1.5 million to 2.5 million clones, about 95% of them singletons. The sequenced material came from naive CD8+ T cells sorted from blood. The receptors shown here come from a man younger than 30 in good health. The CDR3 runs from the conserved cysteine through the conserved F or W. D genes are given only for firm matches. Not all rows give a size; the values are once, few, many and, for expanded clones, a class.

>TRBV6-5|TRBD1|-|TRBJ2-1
CASSSGTDSRNEQFF
TGTGCCAGCAGCTCCGGGACAGATTCTCGCAATGAGCAGTTCTTC
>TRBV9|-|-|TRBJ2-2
CASSVYPGTPNTGELFF
TGTGCCAGCAGCGTCTACCCCGGGACACCTAACACCGGGGAGCTGTTTTTT
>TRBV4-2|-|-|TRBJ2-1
CATSGLPYNEQFF
TGTGCCACCTCCGGACTACCCTACAATGAGCAGTTCTTC
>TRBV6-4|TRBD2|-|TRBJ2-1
CASSYETTSGCVF
TGTGCCAGCAGTTATGAGACGACTAGCGGGTGCGTCTTC
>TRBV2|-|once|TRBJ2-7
CASRADRYEQYF
TGTGCCAGCAGAGCCGATCGCTACGAGCAGTACTTC
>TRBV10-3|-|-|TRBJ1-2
CAISGGRDSYGYTF
TGTGCCATCAGCGGGGGCCGGGATAGCTATGGCTACACCTTC
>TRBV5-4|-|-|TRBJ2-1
CASSPDSYGGAAEQFF
TGTGCCAGCAGCCCGGACAGTTATGGTGGGGCGGCTGAGCAGTTCTTC
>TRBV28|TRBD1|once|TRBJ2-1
CASSTPGQGTEQFF
TGTGCCAGCAGCACCCCGGGACAGGGGACTGAGCAGTTCTTC
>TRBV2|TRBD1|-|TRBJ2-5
CASSPLTGNQETQYF
TGTGCCAGCAGTCCCCTGACAGGGAACCAAGAGACCCAGTACTTC
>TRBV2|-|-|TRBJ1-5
CASSGGGRQPQHF
TGTGCCAGCAGCGGGGGGGGGAGACAGCCCCAGCATTTT
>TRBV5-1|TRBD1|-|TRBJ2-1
CASSLRPIDRDSYNEQFF
TGCGCCAGCAGCCTCAGACCAATAGACAGGGATTCTTACAATGAGCAGTTCTTC
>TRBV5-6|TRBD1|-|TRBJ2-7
CASSLGTGYAEQYF
TGTGCCAGCAGCTTAGGGACAGGGTATGCTGAGCAGTACTTC
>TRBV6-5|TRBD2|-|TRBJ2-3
CASRRLAEGPDTQYF
TGTGCCAGCAGGCGACTAGCGGAGGGTCCAGATACGCAGTATTTT
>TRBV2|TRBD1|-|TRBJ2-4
CASSGTGLGKNIQYF
TGTGCCAGCAGTGGGACAGGGCTAGGCAAAAACATTCAGTACTTC
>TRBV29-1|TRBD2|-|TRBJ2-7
CSGTSGSHEQYF
TGCAGCGGGACTAGCGGGAGCCACGAGCAGTACTTC
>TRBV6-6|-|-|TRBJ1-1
CASSPRGEGWNTEAFF
TGTGCCAGCAGTCCACGGGGGGAGGGGTGGAACACTGAAGCTTTCTTT
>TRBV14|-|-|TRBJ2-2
CASSQLHTGELFF
TGTGCCAGCAGCCAATTACACACCGGGGAGCTGTTTTTT
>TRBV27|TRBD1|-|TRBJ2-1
CASSLTGASYNEQFF
TGTGCCAGCAGTTTGACAGGGGCCTCCTACAATGAGCAGTTCTTC
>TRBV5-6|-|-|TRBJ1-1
CASSPVTNTEAFF
TGTGCCAGCAGCCCAGTAACGAACACTGAAGCTTTCTTT
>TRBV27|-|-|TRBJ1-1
CASSFSVNTEAFF
TGTGCCAGCAGTTTCTCTGTGAACACTGAAGCTTTCTTT
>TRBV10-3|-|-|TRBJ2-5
CAIKLTGSLQETQYF
TGTGCCATCAAGCTTACGGGGAGCCTCCAAGAGACCCAGTACTTC
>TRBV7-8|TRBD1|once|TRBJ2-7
CASSLADRGSYEQYF
TGTGCCAGCAGCTTAGCGGACAGGGGGTCCTACGAGCAGTACTTC
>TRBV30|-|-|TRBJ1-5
CAWSPTGNQPQHF
TGTGCCTGGAGTCCCACGGGTAATCAGCCCCAGCATTTT
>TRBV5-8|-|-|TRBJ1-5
CASSLGPNQPQHF
TGTGCCAGCAGCCTCGGACCCAATCAGCCCCAGCATTTT
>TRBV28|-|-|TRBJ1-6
CASSYYRTLGTGNSPLHF
TGTGCCAGCAGCTATTACAGGACTTTGGGCACGGGCAATTCACCCCTCCACTTT
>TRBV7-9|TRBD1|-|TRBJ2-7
CASSEAGQGSYEQYF
TGTGCCAGCAGCGAAGCGGGACAGGGCTCCTACGAGCAGTACTTC
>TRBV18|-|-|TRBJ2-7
CASSPGNYEQYF
TGTGCCAGCTCACCCGGGAACTACGAGCAGTACTTC
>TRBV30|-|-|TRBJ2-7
CAWRDGVTYEQYF
TGTGCCTGGAGGGATGGAGTCACCTACGAGCAGTACTTC
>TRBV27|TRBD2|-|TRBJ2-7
CASSFSSGTISYEQYF
TGTGCCAGCAGTTTTTCGAGCGGGACGATCTCCTACGAGCAGTACTTC
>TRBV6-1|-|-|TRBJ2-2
CASSEEPALGNTGELFF
TGTGCCAGCAGTGAAGAGCCAGCACTCGGGAACACCGGGGAGCTGTTTTTT
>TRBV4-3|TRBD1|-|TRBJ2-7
CASSQDWRQGAYYEQYF
TGCGCCAGCAGCCAAGATTGGAGACAGGGGGCTTACTACGAGCAGTACTTC
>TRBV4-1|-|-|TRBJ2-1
CASSQDRLGHEQFF
TGCGCCAGCAGCCAAGACCGGCTTGGCCATGAGCAGTTCTTC
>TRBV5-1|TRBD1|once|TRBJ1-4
CASSMTGLGEKLFF
TGCGCCAGCAGCATGACAGGGCTGGGTGAAAAACTGTTTTTT
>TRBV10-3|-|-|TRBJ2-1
CAITRSEGLSYNEQFF
TGTGCCATCACCCGCTCCGAGGGGCTTTCCTACAATGAGCAGTTCTTC
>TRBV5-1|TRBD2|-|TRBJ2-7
CASSLGLAGGSEQYF
TGCGCCAGCAGCTTGGGACTAGCGGGAGGGTCCGAGCAGTACTTC